Reported below is one TCR beta chain. As yet, its antigen is unknown. The data were taken from a study of T cells in Graves' hyperthyroidism and ophthalmopathy. Overall study: The blood sample was taken at first diagnosis, before treatment began.

Based on clinical symptoms, serum thyroxine and TRAb, thyroid ultrasound and orbital computed tomography, diagnoses were reached. General study results and limits: Patients with ophthalmopathy were separated from those with stable hyperthyroidism by a 13 V-J model. The blood repertoire included most of the expanded thyroid clonotypes above 0.001.

CDR3 length: 15 amino acids. The germline V gene has CDR1 SGHVT and CDR2 SQSDAQ. V was clipped by 2 bases and J by 0 bases, with 10 bases between them. From RNA transcripts, TCR beta CDR3 regions were amplified. HTBI primers were used for first-round RT-PCR of the TCR CDR3. From the multiplex PCR reads, TCRdb called clonotypes with MiXCR, one entry per CDR3 protein. Among some 800,000 distinct CDR3 sequences listed, 35% to 40% were seen once. The receptor was derived from a man aged 18 to 35 with Graves' hyperthyroidism. The sample was blood. V is TRBV7-4 and J is TRBJ1-1; perhaps TRBD1 as D (5 bases). The chain's CDR3 is CASSLYRSLNTEAFF. In DNA form, the CDR3 reads TGTGCCAGCAGCTTATACAGGAGTTTGAACACTGAAGCTTTCTTT.